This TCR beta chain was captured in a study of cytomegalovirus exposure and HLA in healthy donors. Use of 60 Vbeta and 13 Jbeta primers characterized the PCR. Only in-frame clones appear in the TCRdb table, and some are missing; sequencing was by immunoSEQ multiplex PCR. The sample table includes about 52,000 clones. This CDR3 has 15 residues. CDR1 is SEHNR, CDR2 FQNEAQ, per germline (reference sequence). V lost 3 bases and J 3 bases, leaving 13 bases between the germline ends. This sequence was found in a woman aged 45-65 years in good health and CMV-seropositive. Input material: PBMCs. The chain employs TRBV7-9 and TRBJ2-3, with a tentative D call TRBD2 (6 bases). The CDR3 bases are TGTGCCAGCAGCTTCACGACGGGACTTACAGATACGCAGTATTTT. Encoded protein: CASSFTTGLTDTQYF.